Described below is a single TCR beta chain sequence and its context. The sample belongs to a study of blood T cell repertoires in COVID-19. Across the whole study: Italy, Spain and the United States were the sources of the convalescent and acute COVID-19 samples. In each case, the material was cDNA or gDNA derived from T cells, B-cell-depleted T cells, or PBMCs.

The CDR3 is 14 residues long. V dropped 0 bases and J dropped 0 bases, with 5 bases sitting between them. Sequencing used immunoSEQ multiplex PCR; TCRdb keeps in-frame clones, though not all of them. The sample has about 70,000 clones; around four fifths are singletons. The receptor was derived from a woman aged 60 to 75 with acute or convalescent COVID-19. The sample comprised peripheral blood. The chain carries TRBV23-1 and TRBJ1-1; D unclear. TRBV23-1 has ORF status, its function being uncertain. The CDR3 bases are TGCGCCAGCAGTCAATCCCCCGTGAACACTGAAGCTTTCTTT. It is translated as CASSQSPVNTEAFF.